A selection of T cell receptor beta chains follows, all from one sample in a study of post-analysis software for immune sequencing data. MiXCR was run by TCRdb on the PCR reads, yielding one entry per CDR3 protein. The profile shows about 770,000 distinct CDR3 sequences, 40% to 55% of them singletons. The sequencing input was blood. These receptor sequences come from a girl aged 5-17 years with multiple sclerosis. Both conserved end residues are part of each CDR3. Fields, in order: D gene, J gene, V gene, clone size, CDR3 DNA, CDR3 protein. The D gene is left open where the match is weak. Not all rows give a size; the values are once, few, many and, for expanded clones, a class.

. TRBJ2-7 TRBV6-6 many TGTGCCAGCAGCCCTAGCGACTACGAGCAGTACTTC CASSPSDYEQYF
TRBD2 TRBJ2-4 TRBV6-2/TRBV6-3 . TGTGCCAGCACCAAGGGACTAGCGGGAGGGGACATTCAGTACTTC CASTKGLAGGDIQYF
TRBD2 TRBJ2-7 TRBV6-2/TRBV6-3 . TGTGCCAGCAAGACTAGCGGGAGTTCGGAGACCTACGAGCAGTACTTC CASKTSGSSETYEQYF
. TRBJ2-3 TRBV7-3 few TGTGCCAGCAGCTTAGACTCCAGCGGTTCCGATACGCAGTATTTT CASSLDSSGSDTQYF
TRBD2 TRBJ2-7 TRBV20-1 . TGCAGTGCTAGGCTTAGCGGGACCATCCGGCGGTACTTC CSARLSGTIRRYF
. TRBJ2-3 TRBV28 . TGTGCCACCCTGGACGGAGCCACAGATACGCAGTATTTT CATLDGATDTQYF
TRBD1 TRBJ2-5 TRBV5-1 . TGCGCCAGCAGCTTGGCTCGGACAGGATGGTACTTC CASSLARTGWYF
. TRBJ2-7 TRBV20-1 once TGCAGTGCCGCGACAGTACAGGGTCTCTACGAGCGGTACTTC CSAATVQGLYERYF
. TRBJ2-1 TRBV19 . TGTGCCAGTAGTATCGGGGCAGGTTACAATGAGCAGTTCTTC CASSIGAGYNEQFF
. TRBJ1-2 TRBV27 . TGTGCCAGCAGTTTTGAAGGATCCGGCTATGGCTACACCTTC CASSFEGSGYGYTF
TRBD2 TRBJ2-7 TRBV6-5 . TGTGCCAGCACGAAGGCGGGGGGGCCCTACGAGCAGTACTTC CASTKAGGPYEQYF
. TRBJ2-3 TRBV7-2 . TGTGCCAGCAGATGGAGGGGGGGGGCAGATACGCAGTATTTT CASRWRGGADTQYF
. TRBJ1-3 TRBV7-9 . TGTGCCAGCATTGAGAGCTCTGGAAACACCATATATTTT CASIESSGNTIYF
. TRBJ1-1 TRBV29-1 few TGCAGCGTTGAGAGGGTGGTCGCCACTGAAGCTTTCTTT CSVERVVATEAFF
TRBD2 TRBJ2-3 TRBV20-1 . TGCAGTGCTAGAGATAGCTTGTCGACTAGCGGGAGGGCCGATACGCAGTATTTT CSARDSLSTSGRADTQYF
TRBD2 TRBJ2-1 TRBV9 . TGTGCCAGCAGCGTTGCAGGACTAGCGGGGAATGAGCAGTTCTTC CASSVAGLAGNEQFF
TRBD2 TRBJ2-7 TRBV12-3/TRBV12-4 . TGTGCCAGCAGTTTGGTAGCGGGTTATCGCAATGAGCAGTACTTC CASSLVAGYRNEQYF
. TRBJ2-4 TRBV6-2/TRBV6-3 . TGTGCCAGCGGTTTCGGCGATATTCCTCTAAGCCTCAAAAACATTCAGTACTTC CASGFGDIPLSLKNIQYF
. TRBJ2-3 TRBV15 many TGTGCCACCAGCGCGCTAGAAATAGATTCCCGGGGCACAGATACGCAGTATTTT CATSALEIDSRGTDTQYF
. TRBJ2-7 TRBV15 . TGTGCCACCAGCAGACCCACGGGGCGGGACTCCTACGAGCAGTACTTC CATSRPTGRDSYEQYF
TRBD1 TRBJ1-2 TRBV7-9 . TGTGCCAGCAGCTTTGGAGGAGGACAGGTCCGCTATGGCTACACCTTC CASSFGGGQVRYGYTF
. TRBJ2-1 TRBV7-9 . TGTGCCAGCAGCTCCTTAGGGGCAGAGCACTACAATGAGCAGTTCTTC CASSSLGAEHYNEQFF
. TRBJ2-5 TRBV12-3/TRBV12-4 . TGTGCCAGCAGCAGAGTGGGAGTAGGGGAGCAGTACTTC CASSRVGVGEQYF
. TRBJ2-7 TRBV4-2 . TGTGCCAGCGCAGAGGGGGGTATTTCCTACGAGCAGTACTTC CASAEGGISYEQYF
TRBD2 TRBJ2-1 TRBV4-1 . TGCGCCAGCAACCCTAGCGGGAGCTCCTACAATGAGCAGTTCTTC CASNPSGSSYNEQFF
. TRBJ2-7 TRBV18 . TGTGCCAGCTCACCATCGGTGGCCTACGAGCAGTACTTC CASSPSVAYEQYF
. TRBJ2-5 TRBV5-1 once TGCGCCAGCAGCTTGGGGCGGGGACGCGTCGAAGAGACCCAGTACTTC CASSLGRGRVEETQYF
. TRBJ1-1 TRBV29-1 . TGCAGCGTGATACAGAACTTGAACGCTGAAGCTTTCTTT CSVIQNLNAEAFF
. TRBJ2-7 TRBV28 . TGTGCCAGCAACGGGGGTTGGAGCGAGCAGTACTTC CASNGGWSEQYF
TRBD2 TRBJ2-1 TRBV7-9 . TGTGCCAGCAGCTTTTTTAGCGGGATAAACAATGAGCAGTTCTTC CASSFFSGINNEQFF
TRBD2 TRBJ2-5 TRBV29-1 . TGCAGCGTTGAACTAGCGGGAGAAGGGGCGCAAGAGACCCAGTACTTC CSVELAGEGAQETQYF
. TRBJ1-1 TRBV12-3/TRBV12-4 . TGTGCCAGCAACACCGGGACGGAGAACACTGAAGCTTTCTTT CASNTGTENTEAFF
. TRBJ1-1 TRBV20-1 few TGCAGTGCTACCGCCTGGGAGAGGAACACTGAAGCTTTCTTT CSATAWERNTEAFF
. TRBJ2-7 TRBV20-1 . TGCGGTGCTGCACCTCCCCAGGGGCCCGCCTACGAGCAGTACTTC CGAAPPQGPAYEQYF
. TRBJ2-7 TRBV20-1 . TGCAGTGCCCGAAACCGGCTTTTGGCGTTCGAGCAGTACTTC CSARNRLLAFEQYF
TRBD1 TRBJ2-5 TRBV6-2/TRBV6-3 . TGTGCCAGCAGTTCCACAGGGACAGATAAAGAGACCCAGTACTTC CASSSTGTDKETQYF
. TRBJ2-1 TRBV7-9 . TGTGCCAGCAGCGGGGGCGGCCCCAAGGCAGATACGCAGTTCTTC CASSGGGPKADTQFF
. TRBJ2-7 TRBV29-1 few TGCAGCGTTGACGGGGGTCCCTCCTACGAGCAGTACTTC CSVDGGPSYEQYF
TRBD1 TRBJ1-1 TRBV29-1 . TGCAGCGTAGCAGGGACAGGAGACGGTGGCACTGAAGCTTTCTTT CSVAGTGDGGTEAFF
. TRBJ1-1 TRBV14 . TGTGCCAGCAGCCACGCTTACAGGTTCATGAACACTGAAGCTTTCTTT CASSHAYRFMNTEAFF